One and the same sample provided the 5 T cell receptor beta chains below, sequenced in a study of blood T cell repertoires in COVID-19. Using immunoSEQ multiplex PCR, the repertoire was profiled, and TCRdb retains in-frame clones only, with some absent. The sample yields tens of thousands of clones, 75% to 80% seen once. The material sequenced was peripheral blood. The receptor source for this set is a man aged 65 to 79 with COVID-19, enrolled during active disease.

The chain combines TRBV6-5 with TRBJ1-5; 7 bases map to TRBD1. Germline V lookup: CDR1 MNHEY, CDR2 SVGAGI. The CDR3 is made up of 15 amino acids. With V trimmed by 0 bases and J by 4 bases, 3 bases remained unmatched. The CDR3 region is CASSYSQGRNQPQHF. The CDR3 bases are TGTGCCAGCAGTTACTCACAGGGGCGAAATCAGCCCCAGCATTTT.

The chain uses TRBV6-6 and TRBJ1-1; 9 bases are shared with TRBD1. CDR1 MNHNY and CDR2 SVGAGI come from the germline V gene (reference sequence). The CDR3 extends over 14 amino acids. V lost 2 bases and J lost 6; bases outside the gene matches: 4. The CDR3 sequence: CASSYRGQGSEAFF. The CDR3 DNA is TGTGCCAGCAGTTACAGGGGACAGGGCTCTGAAGCTTTCTTT.

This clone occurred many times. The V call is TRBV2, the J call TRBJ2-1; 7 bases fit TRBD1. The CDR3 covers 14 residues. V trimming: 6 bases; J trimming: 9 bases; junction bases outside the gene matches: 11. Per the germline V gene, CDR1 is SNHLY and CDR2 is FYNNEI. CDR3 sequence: CASSPVGGAGEQFF. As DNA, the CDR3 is TGTGCCAGCAGCCCTGTAGGGGGCGCGGGTGAGCAGTTCTTC.

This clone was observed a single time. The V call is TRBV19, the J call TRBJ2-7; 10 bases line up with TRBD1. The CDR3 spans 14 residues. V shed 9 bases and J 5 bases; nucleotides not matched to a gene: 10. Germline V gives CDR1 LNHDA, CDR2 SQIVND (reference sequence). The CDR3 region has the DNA TGTGCCAGCCAACCCACGGGACAGGGGCACGAGCAGTACTTC. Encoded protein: CASQPTGQGHEQYF.

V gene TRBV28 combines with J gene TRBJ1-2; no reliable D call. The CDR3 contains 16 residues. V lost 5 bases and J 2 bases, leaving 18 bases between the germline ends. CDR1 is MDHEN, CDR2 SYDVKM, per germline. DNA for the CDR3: TGTGCCAGCAGTCGCATGGTGTGGGCGATGAACTATGGCTACACCTTC. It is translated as CASSRMVWAMNYGYTF.